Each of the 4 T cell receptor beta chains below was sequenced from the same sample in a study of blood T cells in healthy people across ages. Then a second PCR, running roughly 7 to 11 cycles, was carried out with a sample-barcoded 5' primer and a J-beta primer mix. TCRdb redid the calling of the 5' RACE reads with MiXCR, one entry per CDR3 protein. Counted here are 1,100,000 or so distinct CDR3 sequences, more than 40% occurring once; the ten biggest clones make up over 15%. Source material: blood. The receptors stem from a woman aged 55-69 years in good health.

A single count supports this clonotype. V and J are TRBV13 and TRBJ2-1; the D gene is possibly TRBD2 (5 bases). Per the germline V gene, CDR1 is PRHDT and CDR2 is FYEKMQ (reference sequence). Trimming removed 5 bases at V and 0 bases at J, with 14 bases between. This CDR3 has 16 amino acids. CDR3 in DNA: TGTGCCAGCAGCCCCCGGGGAGCAAGCTCCTACAATGAGCAGTTCTTC. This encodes CASSPRGASSYNEQFF.

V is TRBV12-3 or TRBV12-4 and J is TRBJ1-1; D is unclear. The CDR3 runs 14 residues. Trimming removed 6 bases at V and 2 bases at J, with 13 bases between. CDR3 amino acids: CASRLYGINTEAFF. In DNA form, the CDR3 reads TGTGCCAGCAGACTTTACGGAATTAACACTGAAGCTTTCTTT.

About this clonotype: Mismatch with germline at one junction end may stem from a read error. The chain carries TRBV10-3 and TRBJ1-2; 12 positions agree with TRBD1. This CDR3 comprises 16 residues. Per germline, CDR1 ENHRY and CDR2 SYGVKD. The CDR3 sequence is CAISAGTGGGWDGHTF. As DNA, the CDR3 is TGTGCCATCAGCGCCGGGACAGGGGGCGGTTGGGATGGCCACACCTTC.

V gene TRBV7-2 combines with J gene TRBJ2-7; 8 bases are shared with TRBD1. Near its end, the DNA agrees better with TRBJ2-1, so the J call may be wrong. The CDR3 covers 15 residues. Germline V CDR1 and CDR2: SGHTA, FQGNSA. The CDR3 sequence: CASSRPRQGRYEQFF. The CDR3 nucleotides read TGTGCCAGCAGTCGTCCGAGACAGGGGAGATATGAGCAGTTCTTC.